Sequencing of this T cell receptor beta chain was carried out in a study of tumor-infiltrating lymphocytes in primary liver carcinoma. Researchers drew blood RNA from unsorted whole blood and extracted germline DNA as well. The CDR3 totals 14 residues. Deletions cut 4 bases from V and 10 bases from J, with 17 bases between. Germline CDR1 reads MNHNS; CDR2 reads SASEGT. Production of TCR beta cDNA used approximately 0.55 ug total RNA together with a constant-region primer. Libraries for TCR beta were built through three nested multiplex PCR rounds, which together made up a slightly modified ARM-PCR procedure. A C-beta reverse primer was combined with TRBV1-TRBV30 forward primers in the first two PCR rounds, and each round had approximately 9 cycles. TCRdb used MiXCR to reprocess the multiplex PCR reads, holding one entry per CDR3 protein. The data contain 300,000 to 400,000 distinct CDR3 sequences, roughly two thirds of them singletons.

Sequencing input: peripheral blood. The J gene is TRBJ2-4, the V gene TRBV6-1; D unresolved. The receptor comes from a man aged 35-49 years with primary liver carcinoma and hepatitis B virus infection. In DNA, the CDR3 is TGTGCCAGCAGTGCTTCGAACCGGGCTGGGATTCAGTACTTC. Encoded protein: CASSASNRAGIQYF.